These T cell receptor beta chains were read from a single sample in a study of blood T cell repertoires in COVID-19. Measured with immunoSEQ multiplex PCR; TCRdb has only the in-frame clones, and not every one. The repertoire consists of a few hundred thousand clones, with 70% to 90% occurring once and the leading ten covering around 1.2%. Input material: PBMCs or T cells enriched from blood (not recorded which). Every receptor here comes from a middle-aged woman with acute COVID-19. Each CDR3 is given with its conserved first and last residue. A D gene is named only where the DNA matches it firmly. Clone sizes are given selectively: once, few, many, or a class where the clone is expanded.

clone size	J gene	D gene	V gene	CDR3 protein	CDR3 DNA
NA	TRBJ2-3	NA	TRBV10-3	CAIHAGRADTQYF	TGTGCCATCCATGCGGGAAGAGCAGATACGCAGTATTTT
NA	TRBJ2-5	TRBD1	TRBV2	CASMPAGQGEETQYF	TGTGCCAGCATGCCGGCGGGACAGGGTGAGGAGACCCAGTACTTC
once	TRBJ1-3	NA	TRBV4-1	CASSQMRRGLGSGNTIYF	TGCGCCAGCAGCCAAATGAGGCGGGGACTGGGTTCTGGAAACACCATATATTTT
few	TRBJ2-2	NA	TRBV7-6	CASSLEGELNTGELFF	TGTGCCAGCAGCTTAGAAGGGGAATTAAACACCGGGGAGCTGTTTTTT
NA	TRBJ2-1	TRBD2	TRBV5-1	CASSPTWTSGRSSEQFF	TGCGCCAGCAGCCCCACGTGGACTAGCGGGAGGAGCAGTGAGCAGTTCTTC
NA	TRBJ1-1	TRBD1	TRBV6-5	CASSYGTVNTEAFF	TGTGCCAGCAGTTACGGGACAGTGAACACTGAAGCTTTCTTT
NA	TRBJ2-3	TRBD2	TRBV5-1	CASSHTTGTSGSWADTQYF	TGCGCCAGCAGCCATACAACCGGGACTAGCGGGAGTTGGGCAGATACGCAGTATTTT
NA	TRBJ1-4	NA	TRBV27	CASSFRGEGEKLFF	TGTGCCAGCAGTTTTCGGGGAGAGGGAGAAAAACTGTTTTTT
NA	TRBJ2-5	TRBD1	TRBV6-5	CASSLGGRLETQYF	TGTGCCAGCAGTTTAGGGGGCCGGTTAGAGACCCAGTACTTC
NA	TRBJ2-3	TRBD2	TRBV5-1	CASSRGLAESTDTQYF	TGCGCCAGCAGCCGTGGACTAGCGGAAAGCACAGATACGCAGTATTTT
NA	TRBJ2-3	NA	TRBV12-3/TRBV12-4	CASSPGTDTQYF	TGTGCCAGCAGTCCAGGAACAGATACGCAGTATTTT
NA	TRBJ1-3	NA	TRBV18	CASSPLQLTAVSGNTIYF	TGTGCCAGCTCACCCCTTCAATTGACAGCAGTCTCTGGAAACACCATATATTTT
NA	TRBJ2-7	TRBD1	TRBV2	CASSEDRGLYEQYF	TGTGCCAGCAGTGAAGACAGGGGGCTCTACGAGCAGTACTTC
few	TRBJ2-2	TRBD1	TRBV10-3	CAISPGTGGLLNTGELFF	TGTGCCATCAGCCCGGGGACAGGGGGCCTTTTGAACACCGGGGAGCTGTTTTTT
NA	TRBJ1-5	NA	TRBV30	CAWSGGGGQPQHF	TGTGCCTGGAGTGGTGGGGGAGGTCAGCCCCAGCATTTT
NA	TRBJ1-3	NA	TRBV7-2	CASSQYSGNTIYF	TGTGCCAGCAGCCAGTACTCTGGAAACACCATATATTTT
NA	TRBJ1-2	NA	TRBV18	CASSPPSGQAYGYTF	TGTGCCAGCTCACCACCCTCTGGGCAGGCCTATGGCTACACCTTC
NA	TRBJ1-4	NA	TRBV7-9	CASSPRRSNEKLFF	TGTGCCAGCAGCCCCCGGCGGTCCAATGAAAAACTGTTTTTT